This TCR beta chain was captured in a study of shared clonotypes between healthy human individuals. Points from the study as a whole: Relative to memory subsets, naive subsets generally showed larger estimated richness.

The naive CD8 subset, CD45RO-negative cells positively selected for CCR7, excluded terminally differentiated effector memory CD45RA+ cells. As to this clone: The antigen is unknown. The same CDR3 can be traced to other DNA sequences in this sample.

The authors split each subset's genomic DNA evenly across several immunoSEQ plates. Using immunoSEQ multiplex PCR, the repertoire was profiled, and TCRdb retains in-frame clones only, with some absent. Here the sample spans roughly 1,800,000 clones, approximately 94% being singletons. The CDR3 is 13 residues long. Trimming took off 2 bases at V and 2 bases at J, with 7 bases between the two ends. The germline V gene encodes CDR1 SEHNR and CDR2 FQNEAQ (reference sequence). The TCR comes from a man younger than 30 in good health. The specimen sequenced was naive CD8+ T cells sorted from blood. The chain has TRBV7-9 and TRBJ2-7; no reliable D call. The CDR3 DNA follows: TGTGCCAGCAGCTTATCTGGGGCCTACGAGCAGTACTTC. Its translation: CASSLSGAYEQYF.